These T cell receptor beta chains were read from a single sample in a study of graft-versus-host responses after intestinal transplantation. Generated by immunoSEQ multiplex PCR, the TCRdb table keeps only in-frame clones and is missing some. Of 84,000 or so clones in the sample, around nine tenths were seen once. No antigens are known for them. This material consisted of unstimulated CD4+ T cells sorted from spleen or lymph node cells, taken before intestinal transplant. These receptors were collected from a human donor who received an intestinal transplant. The CDR3 runs from the conserved cysteine through the conserved F or W. The order of the fields is V gene, D gene, clone size, J gene, CDR3 DNA, CDR3 protein. The D gene is left open where the match is weak. Where a row states a size, it is once, few, many or the class of an expanded clone; other rows omit it.

TRBV7-9,.,.,TRBJ2-7,TGTGCCAGCAGCTTAGCGGGGCACGAGCAGTACTTC,CASSLAGHEQYF
TRBV4-2,.,.,TRBJ2-7,TGTGCCAGCAGCCAAGTTCCGACTAGACGGAGCTCCTACGAGCAGTACTTC,CASSQVPTRRSSYEQYF
TRBV5-1,.,.,TRBJ2-7,TGCGCCAGCAGCTACGGGGCAGGGATGAACGAGCAGTACTTC,CASSYGAGMNEQYF
TRBV28,TRBD1,once,TRBJ2-4,TGTGCCAGCAGTTCACCCCGACAGGGGAATGGGTTCGCCAAAAACATTCAGTACTTC,CASSSPRQGNGFAKNIQYF
TRBV4-1,TRBD1,.,TRBJ2-7,TGCGCCAGCAGCCAAGGGCAGGGGGCTGCGTACGAGCAGTACTTC,CASSQGQGAAYEQYF
TRBV7-9,TRBD1,.,TRBJ2-7,TGTGCCAGCAGTTCAGTACAGGGGACCTTCTACGAGCAGTACTTC,CASSSVQGTFYEQYF
TRBV7-3,TRBD2,.,TRBJ2-3,TGTGCCAGCAGCTTTATGCACATAGCGGGAGAAGATACGCAGTATTTT,CASSFMHIAGEDTQYF
TRBV5-1,TRBD2,once,TRBJ2-7,TGCGCCAGCAGCTCACCCGGGACTAGCGGGATGAGCCGCTACGAGCAGTACTTC,CASSSPGTSGMSRYEQYF
TRBV28,.,.,TRBJ2-1,TGTGCCAGCAACATCCAAGGACTCAGTGAGCAGTTCTTC,CASNIQGLSEQFF
TRBV10-3,TRBD2,.,TRBJ2-3,TGTGCCATCATGGCGGGAGGGCCGCCAGATACGCAGTATTTT,CAIMAGGPPDTQYF
TRBV7-2,.,.,TRBJ2-7,TGTGCCAGCAGCTTAGTTGCGGTTCCCCCCTACGAGCAGTACTTC,CASSLVAVPPYEQYF
TRBV6-5,.,.,TRBJ1-1,TGTGCCAGCAGTAAACCGTCACAGGGGAACACTGAAGCTTTCTTT,CASSKPSQGNTEAFF
TRBV28,TRBD1,.,TRBJ2-7,TGTGCCAGCAGTTTGACAGGGGAGGCCCCCTACGAGCAGCACTTC,CASSLTGEAPYEQHF
TRBV6-1,TRBD2,once,TRBJ2-7,TGTGCCAGCAACCAGGGACTACCCACCTACGAGCAGTACTTC,CASNQGLPTYEQYF
TRBV5-1,TRBD1,.,TRBJ1-1,TGCGCCAGCAGCGGGGACAGGGTCGCGACTGAAGCTTTCTTT,CASSGDRVATEAFF
TRBV28,.,.,TRBJ2-7,TGTGCCAGCAGCGAGCAGGACGAGCAGTACTTC,CASSEQDEQYF
TRBV15,TRBD1,.,TRBJ2-7,TGTGCCACCAGTTCCGCTCAACCGGACAGGGCCTACGAGCAGTACTTC,CATSSAQPDRAYEQYF
TRBV5-1,TRBD2,.,TRBJ2-1,TGCGCCAGCGGGAGGGAGGGTCAATATGAGCAGTTCTTC,CASGREGQYEQFF
TRBV12-5,TRBD2,.,TRBJ2-1,TGTGCTAGTGGTTTTTATACGATGAGCGGGGCTTACAATGAGCAGTTCTTC,CASGFYTMSGAYNEQFF
TRBV19,TRBD2,.,TRBJ2-4,TGTGCCAGTAGTACCGACCGTAGCGGGAGGGCCGTTCGAAACATTCAGTACTTC,CASSTDRSGRAVRNIQYF